This T cell receptor (beta chain) was observed in a study of blood T cell repertoires in COVID-19. The wider study: COVID-19 samples, acute and convalescent, were from the United States, Italy and Spain.

In the original processing: Reference gene primer amplification yielded estimated nucleated cell counts. TCRdb's copy holds only in-frame clones and misses some; the assay was immunoSEQ multiplex PCR. V and J calls and clone size are as listed in that table; D and trimming were resolved from the DNA. The sample has about 230,000 clones, around 83% seen once; the top ten hold around 0.96%. Only a few counts were recorded for this clone. With 4 bases removed from V and 4 bases from J, the gap between germline ends came to 16 bases. Germline V gene data show CDR1 as LGHNA and CDR2 as YNFKEQ. The CDR3 runs to 15 residues.

The chain recombines TRBV4-2 with TRBJ1-1; D call uncertain. Sequencing input: peripheral blood. The sequence derives from a man aged 40-49 years with acute or convalescent COVID-19. The CDR3 spells CASSLDRAGGTEAFF. CDR3 DNA: TGTGCCAGCAGCCTAGATCGTGCCGGCGGCACTGAAGCTTTCTTT.